The clone carrying this T cell receptor (beta chain) was seen only a few times. The source of the sample is a study of regulatory T cells in long-lasting Graves disease. About the research overall: Less than 3 months of antithyroid drugs had been taken by newly diagnosed Graves' patients.

Time point noted: newly diagnosed GD, antithyroid drugs for less than 3 months. From RNA extracted from PBMCs, the TCR library was made. It was American Thyroid Association guidelines that determined Graves' disease diagnosis. Building of the TCR beta libraries involved iRepertoire HTBI primers and Arm-PCR of CDR3 regions. MiXCR, run by TCRdb on the multiplex PCR reads, gives a single entry per CDR3 protein. Of around 400,000 distinct CDR3 sequences detected, approximately 15% appear once; the ten largest clones hold around 7.6%. The germline V gene encodes CDR1 SGHTA and CDR2 FQGNSA. Trimming cost V 7 bases and J 3 bases, with 12 bases left between them. CDR3 size: 13 residues. The same data also went into a second study, on T cells in Graves' hyperthyroidism and ophthalmopathy. This second study says: Most thyroid-expanded clonotypes above 0.001 were also found in blood.

The source of this sequence is a woman aged 40 to 49 with Graves disease. The chain has TRBV7-2 and TRBJ2-5; D is possibly TRBD2 (5 bases). Material: peripheral blood mononuclear cells (PBMCs), obtained at new diagnosis, from a patient treated with antithyroid drugs. CDR3 nucleotide sequence: TGTGCCAGCATTTCCGACGGGGAAGAGACCCAGTACTTC. Protein product: CASISDGEETQYF.